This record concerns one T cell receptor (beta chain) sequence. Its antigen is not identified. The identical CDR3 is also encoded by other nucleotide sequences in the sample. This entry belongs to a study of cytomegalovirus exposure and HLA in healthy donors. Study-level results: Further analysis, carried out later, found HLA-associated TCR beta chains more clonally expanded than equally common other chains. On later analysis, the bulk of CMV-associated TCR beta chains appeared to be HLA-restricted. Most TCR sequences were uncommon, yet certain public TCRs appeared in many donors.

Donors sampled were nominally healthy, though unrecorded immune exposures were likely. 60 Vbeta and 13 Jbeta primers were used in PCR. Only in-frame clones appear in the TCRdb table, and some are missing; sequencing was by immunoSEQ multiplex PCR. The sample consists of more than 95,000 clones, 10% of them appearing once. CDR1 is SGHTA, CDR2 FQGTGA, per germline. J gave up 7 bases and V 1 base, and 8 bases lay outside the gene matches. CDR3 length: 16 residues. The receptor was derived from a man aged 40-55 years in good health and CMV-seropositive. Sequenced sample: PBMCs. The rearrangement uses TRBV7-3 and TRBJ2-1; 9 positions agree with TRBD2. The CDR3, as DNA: TGTGCCAGCAGCTTAATCGCGGGAGGGCCTCTTAATGAGCAGTTCTTC. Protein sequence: CASSLIAGGPLNEQFF.